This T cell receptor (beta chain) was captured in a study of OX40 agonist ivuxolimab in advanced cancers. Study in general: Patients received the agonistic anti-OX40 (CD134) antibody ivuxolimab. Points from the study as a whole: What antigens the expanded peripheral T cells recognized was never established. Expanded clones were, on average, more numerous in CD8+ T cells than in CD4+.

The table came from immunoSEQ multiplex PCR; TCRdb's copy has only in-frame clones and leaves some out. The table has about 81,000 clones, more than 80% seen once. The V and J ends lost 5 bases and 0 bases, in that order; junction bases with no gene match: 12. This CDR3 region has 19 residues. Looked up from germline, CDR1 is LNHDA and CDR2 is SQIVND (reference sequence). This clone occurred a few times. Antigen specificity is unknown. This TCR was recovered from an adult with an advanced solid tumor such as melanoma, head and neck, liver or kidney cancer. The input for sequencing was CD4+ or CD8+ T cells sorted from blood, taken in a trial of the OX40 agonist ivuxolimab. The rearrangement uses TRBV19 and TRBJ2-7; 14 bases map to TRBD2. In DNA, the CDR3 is TGTGCCAGTAGTCTCAAAGGGACTAGCGGGAGTTCAAGCTCCTACGAGCAGTACTTC. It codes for CASSLKGTSGSSSSYEQYF.